The rows below give T cell receptor beta chains drawn from one sample of a study of T cell changes during pregnancy in multiple sclerosis. Produced via immunoSEQ multiplex PCR; TCRdb's table is partial and in-frame only. The data contain just over 40,000 clones, roughly nine tenths of them seen just once; the ten biggest clones take up roughly 0.5%. The sequenced sample was CD4+ T cells from peripheral blood mononuclear cells, obtained in the first trimester of pregnancy. These receptors all stem from a female donor with multiple sclerosis, enrolled in a pregnancy study. Both conserved end residues are part of each CDR3. Fields, in order: V gene, J gene, D gene, clone size, CDR3 DNA, CDR3 protein. D genes are given only for firm matches. Only some rows state a clone size, as once, few, many or a class for expanded clones.

V gene: TRBV7-8; J gene: TRBJ1-6; D gene: TRBD1; clone size: NA; CDR3 DNA: TGTGCCAGCAGCTTAAGGTTCGGGACAGGGGAACCTTCACCCCTCCACTTT; CDR3 protein: CASSLRFGTGEPSPLHF
V gene: TRBV2; J gene: TRBJ1-6; D gene: TRBD1; clone size: NA; CDR3 DNA: TGTGCCAGCAGTTCTACCGGGACAGGGTATTCACCCCTCCACTTT; CDR3 protein: CASSSTGTGYSPLHF
V gene: TRBV19; J gene: TRBJ2-2; D gene: TRBD1; clone size: NA; CDR3 DNA: TGTGCCAGTGGTAACAGGGGCGCCACCGGGGAGCTGTTTTTT; CDR3 protein: CASGNRGATGELFF
V gene: TRBV5-1; J gene: TRBJ2-1; D gene: NA; clone size: NA; CDR3 DNA: TGCGCCAGCAGCTTGGGTCACGGCGGCTCCTACAATGAGCAGTTCTTC; CDR3 protein: CASSLGHGGSYNEQFF
V gene: TRBV19; J gene: TRBJ2-7; D gene: NA; clone size: NA; CDR3 DNA: TGTGCCAGTAGGCCGAACAGGGTCGGCGAGCAGTACTTC; CDR3 protein: CASRPNRVGEQYF
V gene: TRBV6-5; J gene: TRBJ2-3; D gene: NA; clone size: NA; CDR3 DNA: TGTGCCAGCAGTTACTCGATCGGCGGGGCAACAGATACGCAGTATTTT; CDR3 protein: CASSYSIGGATDTQYF
V gene: TRBV5-4; J gene: TRBJ1-2; D gene: TRBD1; clone size: NA; CDR3 DNA: TGTGCCAGCAGCTTCTACGACAGGGCGGGCTATGGCTACACCTTC; CDR3 protein: CASSFYDRAGYGYTF
V gene: TRBV19; J gene: TRBJ1-5; D gene: NA; clone size: once; CDR3 DNA: TGTGCCAGCGGGGACGGGGGATGGAGCAATCAGCCCCAGCATTTT; CDR3 protein: CASGDGGWSNQPQHF
V gene: TRBV7-9; J gene: TRBJ2-7; D gene: NA; clone size: NA; CDR3 DNA: TGTGCCAGCAGCTTATGGTTGTCAGGGGCCCACGAGCAGTACTTC; CDR3 protein: CASSLWLSGAHEQYF
V gene: TRBV19; J gene: TRBJ1-1; D gene: NA; clone size: NA; CDR3 DNA: TGTGCCAGTAGTAAAGACAGGTGGGACACTGAAGCTTTCTTT; CDR3 protein: CASSKDRWDTEAFF